The clone carrying this TCR beta chain was observed at least ten times. Its specificity is not known. This sample was taken from a study of T cells in Graves' hyperthyroidism and ophthalmopathy. The CDR3 has 13 amino acids. Germline assignment: CDR1 ENHRY and CDR2 SYGVKD. Trimming removed 3 bases at V and 7 bases at J, with 12 bases between. Study-wide results and limits: In validation, the model predicted ophthalmopathy. These predictions came a median approximately 5.9 months before onset.

RNA transcripts were the template for amplifying TCR beta CDR3 regions. HTBI primers were used for first-round RT-PCR of the TCR CDR3. TCRdb re-derived calls from the multiplex PCR reads in MiXCR, one entry per CDR3 protein. The sample has more than 550,000 distinct CDR3 sequences; roughly a sixth are singletons. The source of this sequence is a man in his forties or fifties with Graves' hyperthyroidism. This rearrangement joins TRBV10-3 to TRBJ1-2; D is unclear. Sequencing was done on a sample of blood. The chain's CDR3 is CAISDGRTSGYTF. As DNA, the CDR3 is TGTGCCATCAGTGACGGAAGGACGTCTGGCTACACCTTC.